This is a list of T cell receptor beta chains from one sample in a study of Graves' ophthalmopathy and Graves' hyperthyroidism. TCRdb redid the calling of the multiplex PCR reads with MiXCR, one entry per CDR3 protein. The data contain approximately 540,000 distinct CDR3 sequences, about two fifths of them seen just once; the ten biggest clones take up less than 4.5%. Sequencing was performed on peripheral blood or thyroid tissue (not recorded which). All receptors come from an adult man with Graves' hyperthyroidism. Each CDR3 is given with its conserved first and last residue. D genes are given only for firm matches. Where a row states a size, it is once, few, many or the class of an expanded clone; other rows omit it.

j_gene | v_gene | len | abundance | d_gene | CDR3aa | CDR3nt
TRBJ2-7 | TRBV12-3/TRBV12-4 | 16 | many | TRBD2 | CASSPGSGRITYEQYF | TGTGCCAGCAGCCCGGGGAGCGGGAGGATAACCTACGAGCAGTACTTC
TRBJ2-7 | TRBV25-1 | 16 | . | TRBD2 | CASSATRTSGPYEQYF | TGTGCCAGCAGTGCTACCCGAACTAGCGGGCCCTACGAGCAGTACTTC
TRBJ2-7 | TRBV7-2 | 14 | many | . | CASSSLLGSYEQYF | TGTGCCAGCAGCTCACTGCTAGGCTCCTACGAGCAGTACTTC
TRBJ1-5 | TRBV19 | 15 | . | . | CASSIWSESNQPQHF | TGTGCCAGTAGTATATGGAGCGAAAGCAATCAGCCCCAGCATTTT
TRBJ1-4 | TRBV25-1 | 15 | . | TRBD1 | CASSFRTGADEKLFF | TGTGCCAGCAGTTTTCGGACAGGAGCCGATGAAAAACTGTTTTTT
TRBJ2-7 | TRBV7-2 | 12 | many | . | CASSFYLGEQYF | TGTGCCAGCAGCTTCTACCTGGGAGAGCAGTACTTC
TRBJ2-7 | TRBV25-1 | 12 | many | TRBD1 | CASRTGAYEQYF | TGTGCCAGCAGGACAGGGGCCTACGAGCAGTACTTC
TRBJ1-4 | TRBV13 | 15 | . | TRBD1 | CASSTAGTGGEKLFF | TGTGCCAGCAGTACAGCCGGGACAGGGGGTGAAAAACTGTTTTTT
TRBJ2-7 | TRBV7-9 | 15 | . | TRBD2 | CASSLAAGAAYEQYF | TGTGCCAGCAGCTTAGCAGCGGGGGCAGCCTACGAGCAGTACTTC
TRBJ2-7 | TRBV7-9 | 15 | many | TRBD2 | CASRASGRNSYEQYF | TGTGCCAGCAGGGCTAGCGGGAGGAACTCCTACGAGCAGTACTTC
TRBJ2-5 | TRBV6-1 | 16 | many | TRBD2 | CASSEAGTSGSETQYF | TGTGCCAGCAGTGAAGCTGGGACTAGCGGGAGTGAGACCCAGTACTTC
TRBJ1-2 | TRBV20-1 | 14 | many | . | CSASEGDKNYGYTF | TGCAGTGCTAGTGAAGGGGATAAAAACTATGGCTACACCTTC
TRBJ1-4 | TRBV20-1 | 12 | many | . | CSAMSGEEKLFF | TGCAGTGCTATGTCAGGGGAGGAAAAACTGTTTTTT
TRBJ1-2 | TRBV19 | 11 | many | . | CASNGDYGYTF | TGTGCCAGTAACGGGGACTATGGCTACACCTTC
TRBJ2-5 | TRBV28 | 15 | few | TRBD1 | CASSLTTGGQETQYF | TGTGCCAGCAGTTTAACGACAGGGGGCCAAGAGACCCAGTACTTC
TRBJ1-1 | TRBV6-2/TRBV6-3 | 14 | . | . | CASSYTPGFTEAFF | TGTGCCAGCAGTTACACTCCAGGGTTCACTGAAGCTTTCTTT
TRBJ2-5 | TRBV9 | 14 | many | TRBD2 | CASSLAGTQETQYF | TGTGCCAGCAGCCTAGCGGGAACCCAAGAGACCCAGTACTTC
TRBJ2-6 | TRBV2 | 14 | once | . | CASINRQGANVLTF | TGTGCCAGCATAAATAGGCAGGGGGCCAACGTCCTGACTTTC
TRBJ2-7 | TRBV6-1 | 11 | few | TRBD2 | CASGLAYEQYF | TGTGCCAGCGGACTAGCGTACGAGCAGTACTTC
TRBJ2-6 | TRBV7-9 | 13 | . | . | CASSLGPGGTEAF | TGTGCCAGCAGCTTGGGACCTGGGGGAACTGAAGCTTTC
TRBJ1-3 | TRBV6-5 | 14 | . | . | CASSSGSSGNTTYF | TGTGCCAGCAGTTCAGGGAGCTCTGGAAACACCACATATTTT
TRBJ2-7 | TRBV7-4 | 14 | once | TRBD2 | CASSFEGGVYEQYF | TGTGCCAGCAGCTTTGAGGGAGGGGTCTACGAGCAGTACTTC
TRBJ2-7 | TRBV5-8 | 15 | few | . | CASSLEPQRSCEQYF | TGTGCCAGCAGCTTGGAACCCCAACGCTCCTGCGAGCAGTACTTC
TRBJ2-2 | TRBV29-1 | 14 | many | . | CSVIRDKSTGELFF | TGCAGCGTAATTAGGGACAAGTCAACCGGGGAGCTGTTTTTT
TRBJ2-7 | TRBV7-2 | 16 | . | TRBD2 | CASSSLAGGKSYEQYF | TGTGCCAGCAGCTCCCTAGCGGGAGGGAAATCCTACGAGCAGTACTTC
TRBJ1-5 | TRBV24-1 | 17 | once | TRBD1 | CATSLTGDRRGNQPQHF | TGTGCCACCAGTCTGACAGGGGATCGGCGTGGCAATCAGCCCCAGCATTTT
TRBJ2-7 | TRBV7-9 | 15 | few | TRBD1 | CASSTRDRGAYEQYF | TGTGCCAGCAGTACCCGCGACAGGGGGGCCTACGAGCAGTACTTC
TRBJ1-2 | TRBV7-9 | 14 | many | TRBD1 | CASSPIQGGGGYTF | TGTGCCAGCAGCCCCATACAGGGGGGAGGTGGCTACACCTTC
TRBJ2-7 | TRBV2 | 16 | . | TRBD1 | CASSEAGQGYSYEQYF | TGTGCCAGCAGTGAAGCAGGACAGGGCTACTCCTACGAGCAGTACTTC